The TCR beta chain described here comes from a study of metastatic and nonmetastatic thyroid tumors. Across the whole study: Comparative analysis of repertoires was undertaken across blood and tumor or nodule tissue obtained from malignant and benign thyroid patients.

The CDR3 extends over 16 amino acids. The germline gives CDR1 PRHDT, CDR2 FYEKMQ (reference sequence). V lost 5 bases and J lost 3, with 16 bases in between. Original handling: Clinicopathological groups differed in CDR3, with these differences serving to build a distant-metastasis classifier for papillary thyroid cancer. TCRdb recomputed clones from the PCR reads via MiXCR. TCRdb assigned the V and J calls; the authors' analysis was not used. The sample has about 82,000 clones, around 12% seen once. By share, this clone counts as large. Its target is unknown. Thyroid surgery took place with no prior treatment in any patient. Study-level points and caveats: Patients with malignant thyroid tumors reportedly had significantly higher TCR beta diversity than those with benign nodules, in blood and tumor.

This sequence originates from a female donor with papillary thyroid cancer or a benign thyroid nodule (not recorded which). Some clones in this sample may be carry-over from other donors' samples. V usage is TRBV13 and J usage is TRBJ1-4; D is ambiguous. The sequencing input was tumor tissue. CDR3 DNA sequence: TGTGCCAGCAGCGCCCGAGTGTCGGTGGCTAATGAAAAACTGTTTTTT. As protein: CASSARVSVANEKLFF. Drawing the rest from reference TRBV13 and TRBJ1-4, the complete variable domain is AAGVIQSPRHLIKEKRETATLKCYPIPRHDTVYWYQQGPGQDPQFLISFYEKMQSDKGSIPDRFSAQQFSDYHSELNMSSLELGDSALYFCASSARVSVANEKLFFGSGTQLSVL.